This is a list of T cell receptor beta chains from one sample in a study of shared clonotypes between healthy human individuals. Measured with immunoSEQ multiplex PCR; TCRdb has only the in-frame clones, and not every one. The repertoire holds hundreds of thousands of clones, with approximately 97% as singletons. The sample consisted of naive CD4+ T cells sorted from blood. The source is a woman in her thirties in good health. The CDR3 runs from the conserved cysteine through the conserved F or W. D genes are given only for firm matches. For some rows the clone size is stated as once, few or many, or as a class when expanded; others skip it.

v_gene	abundance	j_gene	d_gene	CDR3aa	CDR3nt
TRBV28	NA	TRBJ1-1	NA	CATLGGNTEAFF	TGTGCCACCCTAGGGGGGAACACTGAAGCTTTCTTT
TRBV5-1	NA	TRBJ1-2	TRBD1	CASSVGTGLYGYTF	TGCGCCAGCAGCGTAGGGACAGGGCTGTATGGCTACACCTTC
TRBV6-1	few	TRBJ1-1	NA	CASSDGAAQAFF	TGTGCCAGCAGTGACGGGGCCGCACAAGCTTTCTTT
TRBV19	once	TRBJ1-1	TRBD1	CASSIGTGNTEAFF	TGTGCCAGTAGTATAGGGACAGGGAACACTGAAGCTTTCTTT
TRBV7-9	NA	TRBJ1-3	NA	CASSLTQGLNSGNTIYF	TGTGCCAGCAGCTTAACCCAGGGCTTGAACTCTGGAAACACCATATATTTT
TRBV28	NA	TRBJ2-1	TRBD2	CASATGTSAYNEQFF	TGTGCCAGCGCCACCGGGACTAGCGCCTACAATGAGCAGTTCTTC
TRBV7-8	NA	TRBJ2-1	NA	CASSLVGGYSRAPYGYNEQFF	TGTGCCAGCAGCTTAGTAGGCGGTTATTCGAGGGCCCCCTATGGGTACAATGAGCAGTTCTTC
TRBV7-8	NA	TRBJ2-2	TRBD1	CASSTQGAVTGELFF	TGTGCCAGCAGCACACAGGGGGCAGTCACCGGGGAGCTGTTTTTT
TRBV2	NA	TRBJ1-2	TRBD1	CASSRQGGEVIGYTF	TGTGCCAGCAGTAGACAGGGCGGTGAAGTTATCGGCTACACCTTC
TRBV7-8	NA	TRBJ2-7	TRBD2	CASSSSQRSASGRHEQYF	TGTGCCAGCAGCTCCAGCCAACGATCGGCTAGCGGGAGACACGAGCAGTACTTC
TRBV19	NA	TRBJ2-1	TRBD2	CASKASGTPYNEQFF	TGTGCCAGTAAGGCTAGCGGGACCCCCTACAATGAGCAGTTCTTC
TRBV6-1	NA	TRBJ1-3	NA	CASSRRGVGNTIYF	TGTGCCAGCAGTCGAAGGGGGGTAGGAAACACCATATATTTT
TRBV28	NA	TRBJ1-2	NA	CASRGGTPIASGYGYTF	TGTGCCAGCAGGGGGGGGACACCAATAGCCTCGGGCTATGGCTACACCTTC
TRBV6-1	NA	TRBJ1-2	NA	CASSGRGPRDTVRYGYTF	TGTGCCAGCAGTGGACGGGGGCCCCGGGACACCGTTCGCTATGGCTACACCTTC